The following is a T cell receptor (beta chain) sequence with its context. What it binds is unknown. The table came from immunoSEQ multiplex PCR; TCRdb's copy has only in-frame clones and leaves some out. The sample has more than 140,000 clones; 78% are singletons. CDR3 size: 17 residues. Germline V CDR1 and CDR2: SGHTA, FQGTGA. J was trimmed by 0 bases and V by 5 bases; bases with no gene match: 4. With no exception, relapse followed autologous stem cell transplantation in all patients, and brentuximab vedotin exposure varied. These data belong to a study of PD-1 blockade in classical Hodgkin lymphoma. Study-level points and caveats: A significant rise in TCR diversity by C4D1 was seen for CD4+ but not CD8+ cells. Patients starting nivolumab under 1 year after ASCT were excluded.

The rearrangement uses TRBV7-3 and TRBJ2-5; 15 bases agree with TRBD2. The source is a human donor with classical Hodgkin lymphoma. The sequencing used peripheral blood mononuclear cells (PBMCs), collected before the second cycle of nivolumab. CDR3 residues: CASSLGLAGGYQETQYF. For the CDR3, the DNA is TGTGCCAGCAGCCTGGGACTAGCGGGAGGTTACCAAGAGACCCAGTACTTC.